A selection of T cell receptor beta chains follows, all from one sample in a study of molecular identifiers for immune sequencing clone quantification. From the PCR reads, TCRdb called clonotypes with MiXCR, one entry per CDR3 protein. The data hold about 510,000 distinct CDR3 sequences, with about a fifth observed a single time. Sequencing was performed on naive CD8+ T cells from blood, with Jurkat cell RNA spiked in. The receptor source for this set is a human donor in good health. Some libraries in this study had Jurkat cell RNA spiked in. Both conserved end residues are part of each CDR3. The D gene is left open where the match is weak. The listing skips clone size in some rows; elsewhere it reads once, few, many or a size class.

TRBV6-2/TRBV6-3,TRBJ2-1,-,few,CASSYRTGERGNEQFF,TGTGCCAGCAGTTACCGAACGGGGGAGAGGGGCAATGAGCAGTTCTTC
TRBV30,TRBJ2-7,TRBD2,-,CAWSVAGWGGRPYEQYF,TGTGCCTGGAGTGTGGCAGGCTGGGGCGGGAGGCCCTACGAGCAGTACTTC
TRBV29-1,TRBJ2-7,-,many,CSATDSEYEQYF,TGCAGCGCCACGGACAGTGAGTACGAGCAGTACTTC
TRBV11-2,TRBJ2-2,TRBD2,-,CASSPSGENAGELFF,TGTGCCAGCAGCCCTAGCGGGGAAAACGCCGGGGAGCTGTTTTTT
TRBV28,TRBJ2-1,TRBD2,few,CASSFRLAEDNEQFF,TGTGCCAGCAGTTTTCGACTAGCGGAGGACAATGAGCAGTTCTTC
TRBV7-6,TRBJ1-1,-,few,CASSLTLATEAFF,TGTGCCAGCAGCTTAACGCTAGCCACTGAAGCTTTCTTT
TRBV9,TRBJ2-1,-,few,CASGIYNEQFF,TGTGCCAGCGGAATCTACAATGAGCAGTTCTTC
TRBV15,TRBJ2-3,TRBD2,-,CATSNPLAGGPDTQYF,TGTGCCACCAGCAACCCACTAGCGGGAGGGCCAGATACGCAGTATTTT
TRBV25-1,TRBJ2-5,-,many,CASSEVSGEETQYF,TGTGCCAGCAGTGAAGTTAGCGGCGAAGAGACCCAGTACTTC
TRBV30,TRBJ2-7,-,many,CAWSDGYEQYF,TGTGCCTGGAGTGACGGCTACGAGCAGTACTTC
TRBV19,TRBJ2-5,TRBD1,-,CASSTGVDRGLGETQYF,TGTGCCAGTAGTACGGGGGTGGACAGGGGGCTAGGGGAGACCCAGTACTTC
TRBV6-5,TRBJ2-1,TRBD1,few,CASSYYKRGRLNEQFF,TGTGCCAGCAGTTACTATAAGAGGGGGCGCCTCAATGAGCAGTTCTTC
TRBV29-1,TRBJ1-1,-,-,CSVEVDEAFF,TGCAGCGTTGAAGTAGATGAAGCTTTCTTT
TRBV6-2/TRBV6-3,TRBJ1-2,-,-,CASCHLQADPYGYTF,TGTGCCAGCTGCCACTTACAGGCCGACCCCTATGGCTACACCTTC
TRBV7-9,TRBJ1-1,-,many,CASSFLPEAFF,TGTGCCAGCAGCTTCCTCCCTGAAGCTTTCTTT
TRBV7-9,TRBJ2-1,-,few,CASSLMNGEQFF,TGTGCCAGCAGCCTCATGAATGGTGAGCAGTTCTTC
TRBV6-5,TRBJ1-1,-,many,CASSYSFGGLNTEAFF,TGTGCCAGCAGTTACTCCTTCGGCGGACTGAACACTGAAGCTTTCTTT
TRBV28,TRBJ1-5,TRBD1,-,CASSLYRGLEQPQHF,TGTGCCAGCAGTTTATACAGGGGGCTTGAACAGCCCCAGCATTTT
TRBV4-3,TRBJ1-1,-,few,CASSPVLDTNEAFF,TGCGCCAGCAGCCCCGTATTGGACACGAATGAAGCTTTCTTT
TRBV20-1,TRBJ2-7,TRBD2,-,CSASGLADYEQYF,TGCAGTGCTAGTGGGCTAGCGGATTACGAGCAGTACTTC
TRBV19,TRBJ2-1,TRBD1,-,CASTPKGAATYNEQFF,TGTGCCAGTACCCCAAAGGGGGCGGCAACCTACAATGAGCAGTTCTTC
TRBV5-5,TRBJ2-7,TRBD1,-,CASSNWDSYEQYF,TGTGCCAGCAGCAACTGGGACAGCTACGAGCAGTACTTC
TRBV13,TRBJ1-3,-,-,CTSSLGASPTSGNTIYF,TGTACCAGCAGCTTGGGGGCCAGCCCGACCTCTGGAAACACCATATATTTT
TRBV5-1,TRBJ2-2,TRBD2,-,CASSFTSGEPNAGELFF,TGCGCCAGCAGCTTTACTAGCGGGGAACCGAACGCCGGGGAGCTGTTTTTT
TRBV6-2/TRBV6-3,TRBJ2-7,-,many,CASSYVYMRSYEQYF,TGTGCCAGCAGTTACGTCTATATGAGGTCCTACGAGCAGTACTTC
TRBV5-1,TRBJ2-6,-,many,CASSLDLAIAGANVLTF,TGCGCCAGCAGCTTGGATCTTGCGATCGCTGGGGCCAACGTCCTGACTTTC
TRBV23-1,TRBJ2-5,-,many,CASSQSGKANQETQYF,TGCGCCAGCAGTCAATCGGGCAAGGCGAACCAAGAGACCCAGTACTTC
TRBV20-1,TRBJ2-7,-,many,CSSRPLVNAYEQYF,TGCAGTTCCCGCCCGTTAGTTAATGCCTACGAGCAGTACTTC
TRBV2,TRBJ2-7,TRBD1,many,CASSEALVSTGAYDEQYF,TGTGCCAGCAGTGAAGCGCTTGTCTCGACAGGGGCCTACGACGAGCAGTACTTC
TRBV20-1,TRBJ2-7,-,-,CSARGRVSSYEQYF,TGCAGTGCTAGAGGGAGGGTTAGCTCCTACGAGCAGTACTTC
TRBV27,TRBJ2-1,TRBD2,few,CASSLSPLAGGPSYNEQFF,TGTGCCAGCAGTTTATCCCCACTAGCGGGAGGGCCCTCCTACAATGAGCAGTTCTTC
TRBV7-2,TRBJ1-3,TRBD1,few,CASSLLQGAANTIYF,TGTGCCAGCAGCTTGTTACAGGGGGCTGCAAACACCATATATTTT
TRBV20-1,TRBJ1-2,-,few,CSARVVREGEYGYTF,TGCAGTGCTAGAGTCGTCAGGGAGGGGGAATATGGCTACACCTTC
TRBV24-1,TRBJ2-3,-,many,CATSDSKGDSNTDTQYF,TGTGCCACCAGTGATTCGAAAGGGGACTCAAACACAGATACGCAGTATTTT
TRBV18,TRBJ2-5,-,few,CASRDALTETQYF,TGTGCCAGCCGGGATGCATTAACGGAGACCCAGTACTTC
TRBV4-2,TRBJ1-5,-,-,CASSEGEGVSNQPQHF,TGTGCCAGCAGCGAAGGGGAAGGGGTTAGCAATCAGCCCCAGCATTTT
TRBV28,TRBJ1-5,TRBD1,many,CASSLRQGGQPQHF,TGTGCCAGCAGTCTAAGACAGGGGGGTCAGCCCCAGCATTTT
TRBV6-5,TRBJ2-1,TRBD2,few,CASSYVFSGGADEQFF,TGTGCCAGCAGTTATGTATTTAGCGGGGGGGCCGATGAGCAGTTCTTC
TRBV12-3/TRBV12-4,TRBJ2-5,TRBD2,few,CASALTSALSWETQYF,TGTGCCAGCGCTTTAACTAGCGCTCTTTCTTGGGAGACCCAGTACTTC
TRBV12-5,TRBJ2-1,-,-,CASGTAPRAYNEQFF,TGTGCTAGTGGCACCGCACCGAGGGCCTACAATGAGCAGTTCTTC
TRBV7-4,TRBJ1-1,TRBD1,few,CASSCDTAATGPRVDTEAFF,TGTGCCAGCAGCTGCGACACGGCCGCGACAGGGCCAAGAGTTGACACTGAAGCTTTCTTT
TRBV2,TRBJ1-5,-,many,CASSGVRAENQPQHF,TGTGCCAGCAGTGGAGTACGGGCAGAGAATCAGCCCCAGCATTTT
TRBV28,TRBJ1-6,-,-,CASSPNLRDILVPGSPLHF,TGTGCCAGCAGCCCCAACCTCCGGGACATACTAGTCCCTGGTTCACCCCTCCACTTT
TRBV20-1,TRBJ2-7,TRBD2,many,CSARRAGGAYEQYF,TGCAGTGCGAGGCGGGCGGGAGGGGCCTACGAGCAGTACTTC
TRBV7-2,TRBJ2-3,-,-,CASSIPEFWDTDTQYF,TGTGCCAGCAGCATCCCGGAATTCTGGGACACAGATACGCAGTATTTT
TRBV19,TRBJ1-5,-,-,CASSGSEYSNQPQHF,TGTGCCAGTAGCGGATCAGAGTATAGCAATCAGCCCCAGCATTTT
TRBV19,TRBJ2-1,-,few,CASSIGTRATYNEQFF,TGTGCCAGTAGTATAGGGACGAGGGCTACCTACAATGAGCAGTTCTTC
TRBV27,TRBJ2-5,TRBD1,-,CASTTSWDRGLEAQYF,TGTGCCAGCACAACCTCATGGGACAGGGGGCTGGAGGCCCAGTACTTC
TRBV18,TRBJ2-4,-,many,CASSPNPVSRLDIQYF,TGTGCCAGCTCACCAAATCCCGTTAGCCGGTTGGACATTCAGTACTTC
TRBV10-1,TRBJ1-1,-,-,CASSSGMGTEAFF,TGCGCCAGCAGTAGCGGGATGGGCACTGAAGCTTTCTTT
TRBV5-3,TRBJ2-5,-,many,CASSLLETQYF,TGTGCCAGCAGCTTGTTAGAGACCCAGTACTTC
TRBV9,TRBJ2-3,-,-,CASSHQGGLSDTQYF,TGTGCCAGCAGCCACCAAGGGGGACTTTCAGATACGCAGTATTTT